What follows describes a single TCR beta chain. Its antigen is not known. The protocol was immunoSEQ multiplex PCR, while the TCRdb copy is restricted to in-frame clones and leaves out a portion. The sample holds roughly 150,000 clones, less than 95% seen once. The germline V gene has CDR1 GTSNPN and CDR2 SVGIG (reference sequence). The CDR3 contains 14 residues. The J segment lost 4 bases and the V segment lost 3 bases, leaving 6 bases of the junction unmatched. The sample belongs to a study of T cell responses to AZD1222 COVID-19 vaccine. Combined were second doses at about 4 or about 12 weeks. Study-level findings and limits: All repertoire sampling was performed exclusively after the peak T cell response. Only a handful of AZD1222 recipients, several in all, had baseline seropositivity. Unmutated variant regions are reportedly the target of nearly half of TCRs that are spike-specific.

The sample in question was peripheral blood, obtained 28 days after the second AZD1222 dose. The genes are TRBV30 and TRBJ1-5, with TRBD1 matching 7 bases. The origin of this receptor is an adult who received the AZD1222 COVID-19 vaccine. CDR3 DNA: TGTGCCTGGAGCGATACAGGGGATAATCAGCCCCAGCATTTT. It specifies CAWSDTGDNQPQHF.